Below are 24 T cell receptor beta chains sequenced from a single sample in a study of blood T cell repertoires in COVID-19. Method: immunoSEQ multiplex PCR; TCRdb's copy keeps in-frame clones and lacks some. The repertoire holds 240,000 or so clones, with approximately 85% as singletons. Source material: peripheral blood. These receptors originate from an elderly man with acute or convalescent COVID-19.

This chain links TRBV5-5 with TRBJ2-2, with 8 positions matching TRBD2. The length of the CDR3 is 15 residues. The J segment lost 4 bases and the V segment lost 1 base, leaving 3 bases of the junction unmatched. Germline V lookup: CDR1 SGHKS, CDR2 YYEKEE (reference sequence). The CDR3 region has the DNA TGTGCCAGCAGCTTGTGGCGGGGGGCCACCGGGGAGCTGTTTTTT. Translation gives CASSLWRGATGELFF.

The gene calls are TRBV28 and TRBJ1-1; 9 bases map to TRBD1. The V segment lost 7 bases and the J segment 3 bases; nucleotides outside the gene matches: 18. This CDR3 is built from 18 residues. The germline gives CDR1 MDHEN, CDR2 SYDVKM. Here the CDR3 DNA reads TGTGCCAGCATCCCCCAGGGGTACAGGGGGCGAGGGGACACTGAAGCTTTCTTT. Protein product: CASIPQGYRGRGDTEAFF.

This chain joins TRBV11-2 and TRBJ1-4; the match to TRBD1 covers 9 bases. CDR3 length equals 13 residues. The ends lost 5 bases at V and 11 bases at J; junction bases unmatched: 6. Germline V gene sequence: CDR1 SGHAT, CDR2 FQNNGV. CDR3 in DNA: TGTGCCAGCAGCACGGGACAGGGCACCAAACTGTTTTTT. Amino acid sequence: CASSTGQGTKLFF.

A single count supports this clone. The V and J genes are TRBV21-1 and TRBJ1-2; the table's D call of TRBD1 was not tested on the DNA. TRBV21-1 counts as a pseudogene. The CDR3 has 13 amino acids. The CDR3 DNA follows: TGTGCCAGCAGGGGCAGGGCTAACTATGGCTACACCTTC. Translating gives CASRGRANYGYTF.

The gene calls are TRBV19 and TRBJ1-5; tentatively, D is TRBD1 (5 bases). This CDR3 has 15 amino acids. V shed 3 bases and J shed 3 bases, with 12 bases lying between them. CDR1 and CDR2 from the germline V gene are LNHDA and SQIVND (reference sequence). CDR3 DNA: TGTGCCAGTAGTATGGCTGGGGGGGTCAATCAGCCCCAGCATTTT. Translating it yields CASSMAGGVNQPQHF.

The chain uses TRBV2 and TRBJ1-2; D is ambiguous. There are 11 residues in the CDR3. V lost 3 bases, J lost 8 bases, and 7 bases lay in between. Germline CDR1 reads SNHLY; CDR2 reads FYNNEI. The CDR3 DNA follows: TGTGCCAGCAGTGACAGGCCCGGCTACACCTTC. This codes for CASSDRPGYTF.

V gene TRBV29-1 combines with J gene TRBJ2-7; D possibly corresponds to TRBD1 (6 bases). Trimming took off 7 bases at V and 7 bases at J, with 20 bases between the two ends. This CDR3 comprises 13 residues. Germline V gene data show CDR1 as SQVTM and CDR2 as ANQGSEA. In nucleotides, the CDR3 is TGCAGCGCCGTCGGTGGGGCAGGGGATGAGCAGTACTTC. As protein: CSAVGGAGDEQYF.

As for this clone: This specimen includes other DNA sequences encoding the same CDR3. The CDR3 is CASSYSGGGTEAFF. CDR3 in DNA: TGTGCCAGCAGTTACTCCGGGGGAGGGACTGAAGCTTTCTTT. The rearrangement joins TRBV6-6 to TRBJ1-1; TRBD1 might be the D (5 bases). V lost 0 bases and J lost 5, with 10 bases in between. This CDR3 region has 14 residues. Germline CDR1 MNHNY, CDR2 SVGAGI (reference sequence).

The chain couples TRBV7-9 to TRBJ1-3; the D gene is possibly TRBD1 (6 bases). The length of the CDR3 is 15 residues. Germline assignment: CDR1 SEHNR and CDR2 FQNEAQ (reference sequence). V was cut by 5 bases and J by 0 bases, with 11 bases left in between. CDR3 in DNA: TGTGCCAGCAGCATTACAGGGCTCTCTGGAAACACCATATATTTT. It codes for CASSITGLSGNTIYF.

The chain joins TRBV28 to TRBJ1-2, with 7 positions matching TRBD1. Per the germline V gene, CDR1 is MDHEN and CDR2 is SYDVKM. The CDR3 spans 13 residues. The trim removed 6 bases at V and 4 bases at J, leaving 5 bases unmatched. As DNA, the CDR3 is TGTGCCAGCAGGCCCCCAGGGGGCTATGGCTACACCTTC. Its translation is CASRPPGGYGYTF.

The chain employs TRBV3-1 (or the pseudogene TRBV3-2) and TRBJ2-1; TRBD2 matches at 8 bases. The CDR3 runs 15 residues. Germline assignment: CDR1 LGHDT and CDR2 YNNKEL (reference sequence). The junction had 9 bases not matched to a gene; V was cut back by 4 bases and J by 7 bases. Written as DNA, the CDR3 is TGTGCCAGCAGCCGGGCCAGCGGGAGTTCTAATGAGCAGTTCTTC. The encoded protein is CASSRASGSSNEQFF.

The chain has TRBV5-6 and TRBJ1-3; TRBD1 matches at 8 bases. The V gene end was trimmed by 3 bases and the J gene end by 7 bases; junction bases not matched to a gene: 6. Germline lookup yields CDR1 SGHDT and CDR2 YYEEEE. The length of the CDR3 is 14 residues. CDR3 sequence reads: CASSYRTGRNTIYF. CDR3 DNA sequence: TGTGCCAGCAGCTATAGGACAGGGAGGAACACCATATATTTT.

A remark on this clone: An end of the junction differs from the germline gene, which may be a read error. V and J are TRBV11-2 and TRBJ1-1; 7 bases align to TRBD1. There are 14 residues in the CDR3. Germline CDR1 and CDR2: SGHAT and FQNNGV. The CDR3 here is CASSLERGLTEAFF. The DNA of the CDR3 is TGTGCCAGCAGCCTAGAGAGGGGGCTCACTGAAGCTTTCTTT.

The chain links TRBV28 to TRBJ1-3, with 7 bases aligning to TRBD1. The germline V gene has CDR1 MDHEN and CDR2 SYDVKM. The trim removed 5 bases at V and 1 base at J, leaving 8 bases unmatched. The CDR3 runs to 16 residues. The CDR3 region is CASSLPTGTSGNTIYF. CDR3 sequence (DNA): TGTGCCAGCAGTCTTCCGACAGGGACATCTGGAAACACCATATATTTT.

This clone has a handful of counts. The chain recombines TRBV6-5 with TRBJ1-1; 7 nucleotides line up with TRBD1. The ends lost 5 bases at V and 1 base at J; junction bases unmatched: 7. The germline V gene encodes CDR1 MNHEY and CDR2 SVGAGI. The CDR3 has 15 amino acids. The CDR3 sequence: CASSRAAGGNTEAFF. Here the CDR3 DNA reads TGTGCCAGCAGTCGGGCGGCAGGGGGGAACACTGAAGCTTTCTTT.

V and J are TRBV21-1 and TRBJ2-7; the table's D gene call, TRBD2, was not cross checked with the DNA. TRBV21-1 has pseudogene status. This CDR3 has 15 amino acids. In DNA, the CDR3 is TGTGCCAGCAGCGCAAGAGGCAGCCTTGCCTACGAGCAGTACTTC. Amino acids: CASSARGSLAYEQYF.

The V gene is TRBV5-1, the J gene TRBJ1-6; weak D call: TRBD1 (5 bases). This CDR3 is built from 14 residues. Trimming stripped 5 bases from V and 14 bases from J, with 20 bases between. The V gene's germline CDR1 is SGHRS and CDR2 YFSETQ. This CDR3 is CASSPGEGRGSLHF. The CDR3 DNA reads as TGCGCCAGCAGTCCGGGAGAGGGGCGGGGGTCCCTCCACTTT.

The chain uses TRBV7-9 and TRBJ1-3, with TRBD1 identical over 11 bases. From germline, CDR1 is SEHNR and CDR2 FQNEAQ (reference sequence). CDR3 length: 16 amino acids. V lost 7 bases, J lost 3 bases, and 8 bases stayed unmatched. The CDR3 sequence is CASNRDRGYNGNTIYF. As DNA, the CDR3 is TGTGCCAGCAACCGGGACAGGGGGTACAATGGAAACACCATATATTTT.

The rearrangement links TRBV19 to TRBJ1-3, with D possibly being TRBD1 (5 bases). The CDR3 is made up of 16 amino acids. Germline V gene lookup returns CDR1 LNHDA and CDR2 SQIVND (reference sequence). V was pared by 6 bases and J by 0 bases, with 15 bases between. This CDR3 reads CASSPKWGGSGNTIYF. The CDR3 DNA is TGTGCCAGTAGCCCCAAATGGGGGGGCTCTGGAAACACCATATATTTT.

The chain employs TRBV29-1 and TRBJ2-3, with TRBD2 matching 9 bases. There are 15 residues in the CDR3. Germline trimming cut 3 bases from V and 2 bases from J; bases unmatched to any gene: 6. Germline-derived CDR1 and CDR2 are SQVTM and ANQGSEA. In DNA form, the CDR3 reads TGCAGCGTTGATCGGCGGGAGGGATTCACAGATACGCAGTATTTT. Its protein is CSVDRREGFTDTQYF.

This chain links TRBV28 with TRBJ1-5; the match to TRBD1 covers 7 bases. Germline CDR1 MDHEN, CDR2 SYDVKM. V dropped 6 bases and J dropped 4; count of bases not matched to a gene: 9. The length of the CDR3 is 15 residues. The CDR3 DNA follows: TGTGCCAGCAGGACGGCCAGGGGGTTAAATCAGCCCCAGCATTTT. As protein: CASRTARGLNQPQHF.

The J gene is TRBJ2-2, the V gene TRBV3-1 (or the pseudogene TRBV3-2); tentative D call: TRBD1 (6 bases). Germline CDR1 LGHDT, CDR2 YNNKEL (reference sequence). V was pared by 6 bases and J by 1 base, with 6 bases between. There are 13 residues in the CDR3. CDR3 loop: CASRDRNTGELFF. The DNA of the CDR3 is TGTGCCAGCAGGGACAGGAACACCGGGGAGCTGTTTTTT.

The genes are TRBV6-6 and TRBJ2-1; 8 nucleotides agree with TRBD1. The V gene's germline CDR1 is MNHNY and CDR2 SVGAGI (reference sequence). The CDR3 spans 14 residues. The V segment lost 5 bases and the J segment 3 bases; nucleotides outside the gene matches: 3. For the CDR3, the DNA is TGTGCCAGCAGTGGGACAGGCGACTACAATGAGCAGTTCTTC. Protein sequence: CASSGTGDYNEQFF.

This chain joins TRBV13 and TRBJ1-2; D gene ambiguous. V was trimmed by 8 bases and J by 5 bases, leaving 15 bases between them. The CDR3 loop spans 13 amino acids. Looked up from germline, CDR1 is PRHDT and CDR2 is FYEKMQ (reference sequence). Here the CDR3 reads CASSRGGGYGYTF. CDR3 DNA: TGTGCCAGCTCGCGGGGAGGAGGGTATGGCTACACCTTC. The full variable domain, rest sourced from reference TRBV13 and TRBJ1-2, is AAGVIQSPRHLIKEKRETATLKCYPIPRHDTVYWYQQGPGQDPQFLISFYEKMQSDKGSIPDRFSAQQFSDYHSELNMSSLELGDSALYFCASSRGGGYGYTFGSGTRLTVV.